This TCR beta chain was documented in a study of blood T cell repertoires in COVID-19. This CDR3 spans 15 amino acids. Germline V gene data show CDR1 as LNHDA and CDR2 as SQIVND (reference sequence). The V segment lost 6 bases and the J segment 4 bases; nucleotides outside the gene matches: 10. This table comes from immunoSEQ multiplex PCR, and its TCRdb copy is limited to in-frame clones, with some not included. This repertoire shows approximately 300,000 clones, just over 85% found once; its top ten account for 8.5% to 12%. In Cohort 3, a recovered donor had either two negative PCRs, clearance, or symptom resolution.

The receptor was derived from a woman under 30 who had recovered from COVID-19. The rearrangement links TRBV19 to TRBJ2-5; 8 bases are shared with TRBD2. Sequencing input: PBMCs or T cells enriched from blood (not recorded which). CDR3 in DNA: TGTGCCAGTAGAAGTGGGTTCGGACTAGCAGAGACCCAGTACTTC. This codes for CASRSGFGLAETQYF. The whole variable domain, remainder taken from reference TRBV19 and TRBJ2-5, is DGGITQSPKYLFRKEGQNVTLSCEQNLNHDAMYWYRQDPGQGLRLIYYSQIVNDFQKGDIAEGYSVSREKKESFPLTVTSAQKNPTAFYLCASRSGFGLAETQYFGPGTRLLVL.